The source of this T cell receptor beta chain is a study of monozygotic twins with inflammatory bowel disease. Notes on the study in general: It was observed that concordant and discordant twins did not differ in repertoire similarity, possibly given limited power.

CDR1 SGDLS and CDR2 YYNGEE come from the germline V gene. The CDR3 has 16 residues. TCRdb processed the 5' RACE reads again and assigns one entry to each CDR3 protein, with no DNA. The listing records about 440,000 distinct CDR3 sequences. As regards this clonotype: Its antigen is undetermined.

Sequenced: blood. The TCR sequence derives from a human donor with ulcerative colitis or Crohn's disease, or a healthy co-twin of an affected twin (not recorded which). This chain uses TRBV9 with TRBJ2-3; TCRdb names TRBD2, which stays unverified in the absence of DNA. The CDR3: CASSSTGTSGADTQYF.